Sequencing of this T cell receptor (beta chain) was carried out in a study of control samples from healthy donors and cancer patients. This clone occurred once. Method: immunoSEQ multiplex PCR; TCRdb's copy keeps in-frame clones and lacks some. The sample carries 190,000 or so clones, just under 95% recorded once. V lost 8 bases and J lost 4, with 11 bases in between. This CDR3 is built from 12 residues. The clonotype originates from a man between 18 and 35 years old in good health. This chain uses TRBV12-3 or TRBV12-4 with TRBJ1-2; the D gene is possibly TRBD1 (5 bases). Sequencing was carried out using blood. CDR3 region: CASGRGRYGYTF. The CDR3 region has the DNA TGTGCCAGCGGGCGGGGCCGCTATGGCTACACCTTC.